These T cell receptor beta chains were read from a single sample in a study of T cell changes during pregnancy in multiple sclerosis. The protocol was immunoSEQ multiplex PCR, while the TCRdb copy is restricted to in-frame clones and leaves out a portion. The sample lists more than 30,000 clones; nearly 90% were seen once. This material consisted of CD4+ T cells from peripheral blood mononuclear cells, taken in the third trimester of pregnancy. Every receptor here comes from a female donor in good health, enrolled as a control in a pregnancy study. Both conserved end residues are part of each CDR3. A D gene is named only where the DNA matches it firmly. Where a row states a size, it is once, few, many or the class of an expanded clone; other rows omit it.

CDR3nt	CDR3aa	j_gene	abundance	d_gene	v_gene
TGTGCCAGCAGTAACAGGGGGGTTTTCAATCAGCCCCAGCATTTT	CASSNRGVFNQPQHF	TRBJ1-5	-	TRBD1	TRBV6-1
TGCAGCGTGCCCCTAGCGGGGACGGGAGGCGAGCAGTTCTTC	CSVPLAGTGGEQFF	TRBJ2-1	-	TRBD2	TRBV29-1
TGTGCCAGTAGTCCTCGAGGGGGGGCGTACACTGAAGCTTTCTTT	CASSPRGGAYTEAFF	TRBJ1-1	-	-	TRBV19
TGCGCCAGCAGCCGCCCAAAAACTCCCGGGACAGGGAACAGTGAAGCTTTCTTT	CASSRPKTPGTGNSEAFF	TRBJ1-1	-	TRBD1	TRBV4-1
TGTGCCAGCTCACGGCGCGGGGACAATGAGCAGTTCTTC	CASSRRGDNEQFF	TRBJ2-1	-	-	TRBV18
TGTGCCAGCAGCTTAGAAGGGACAGGTGAAAAACTGTTTTTT	CASSLEGTGEKLFF	TRBJ1-4	-	TRBD1	TRBV7-2
TGTGCCAGCAGTGTCCTCGGACTAGCGGGGGGGCCTTCCTACGAGCAGTACTTC	CASSVLGLAGGPSYEQYF	TRBJ2-7	-	TRBD2	TRBV27
TGCAGTGGGTACGGGGAAAAACTGTTTTTT	CSGYGEKLFF	TRBJ1-4	few	-	TRBV20-1
TGTGCCAGCAGCCCCTCAGGGGGGACAGAGGAGCAGTACTTC	CASSPSGGTEEQYF	TRBJ2-7	few	-	TRBV7-9
TGCGCCAGCAGCGATCCAGGAAGCTCTGGAAACACCATATATTTT	CASSDPGSSGNTIYF	TRBJ1-3	-	-	TRBV5-1
TGCAGTGCTCTACTCACAGATACGCAGTATTTT	CSALLTDTQYF	TRBJ2-3	-	-	TRBV20-1
TGTGCCAGCAGCGTCGGGACAGGGAGAGAAAAAGTAGGCTACACCTTC	CASSVGTGREKVGYTF	TRBJ1-2	-	TRBD1	TRBV5-4
TGTGCCAGCCGGACTAGCGGGAGCTACGAGCAGTACTTC	CASRTSGSYEQYF	TRBJ2-7	-	TRBD2	TRBV6-5
TGTGCCACCAGCACTAGATACAATGAGCAGTTCTTC	CATSTRYNEQFF	TRBJ2-1	-	-	TRBV15
TGTGCCACCAGCAGAGATAAGAGCGTAGGTACCGGGGAGCTGTTTTTT	CATSRDKSVGTGELFF	TRBJ2-2	-	-	TRBV15
TGTGCCAGCAGACGCACAGGGGATTCTTACGAGCAGTACTTC	CASRRTGDSYEQYF	TRBJ2-7	-	TRBD1	TRBV6-5
TGTGCCAGTAGTAAGACAGGGGACCCCTACGAGCAGTACTTC	CASSKTGDPYEQYF	TRBJ2-7	-	TRBD1	TRBV19
TGTGCCAGCAGCCCGACCATTGGGGCGATAGCCTACTATGGCTACACCTTC	CASSPTIGAIAYYGYTF	TRBJ1-2	-	-	TRBV7-2
TGTGCCAGCAGCGGTCGGACAGCTTCCTACGAGCAGTACTTC	CASSGRTASYEQYF	TRBJ2-7	-	-	TRBV11-2
TGTGCCATCAGTGAGAGAACTCCCAACTATGGCTACACCTTC	CAISERTPNYGYTF	TRBJ1-2	-	-	TRBV10-3
TGTGCCAGCAGCGAGGGACTAGCGGGGGAGGGAGGCGGGGAGCTGTTTTTT	CASSEGLAGEGGGELFF	TRBJ2-2	-	TRBD2	TRBV9
TGTGCCAGTAGTATTCAAATAGCGGGAGGGCCCTACGAGCAGTACTTC	CASSIQIAGGPYEQYF	TRBJ2-7	once	TRBD2	TRBV19
TGTGCCAGCAGTTACACAGGGGACGGGGGAGGCTACACCTTC	CASSYTGDGGGYTF	TRBJ1-2	-	TRBD1	TRBV6-5